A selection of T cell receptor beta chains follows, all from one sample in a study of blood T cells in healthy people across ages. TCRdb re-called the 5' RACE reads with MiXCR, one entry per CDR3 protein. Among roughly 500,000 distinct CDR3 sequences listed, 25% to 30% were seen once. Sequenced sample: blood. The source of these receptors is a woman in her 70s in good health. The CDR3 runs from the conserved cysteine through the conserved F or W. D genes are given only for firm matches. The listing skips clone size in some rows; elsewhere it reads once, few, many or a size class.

CDR3 DNA: TGTGCCAGCAGTGAAGGTCTGGTTGGGATTGGGGAGCAGTTCTTC; CDR3 protein: CASSEGLVGIGEQFF; J gene: TRBJ2-1; V gene: TRBV2; D gene: NA; clone size: NA
CDR3 DNA: TGTGCCAGCAGCTTACAGGGGGCGCAGCCCTACGAGCAGTACTTC; CDR3 protein: CASSLQGAQPYEQYF; J gene: TRBJ2-7; V gene: TRBV7-2; D gene: TRBD1; clone size: NA
CDR3 DNA: TGTGCCAGCAGTATAAGGACAGGGGGCATGAACGAGCAGTACTTC; CDR3 protein: CASSIRTGGMNEQYF; J gene: TRBJ2-7; V gene: TRBV12-3/TRBV12-4; D gene: TRBD1; clone size: NA
CDR3 DNA: TGTGCCAGCACGAGCAGGGGTTTGTCCTCTGGGGCCAACGTCCTGACTTTC; CDR3 protein: CASTSRGLSSGANVLTF; J gene: TRBJ2-6; V gene: TRBV5-6; D gene: NA; clone size: few
CDR3 DNA: TGTGCCAGCAGCCTGGGGCAGGGAAGAGGCTACACCTTC; CDR3 protein: CASSLGQGRGYTF; J gene: TRBJ1-2; V gene: TRBV6-6; D gene: NA; clone size: NA
CDR3 DNA: TGTGCCAGCAGCCAAAGTACTACCGGGGAGCTGTTTTTT; CDR3 protein: CASSQSTTGELFF; J gene: TRBJ2-2; V gene: TRBV4-2; D gene: NA; clone size: NA
CDR3 DNA: TGTGCCAGCAGCGCCTGGGGGGCCAGCAATCAGCCCCAGCATTTT; CDR3 protein: CASSAWGASNQPQHF; J gene: TRBJ1-5; V gene: TRBV7-2; D gene: NA; clone size: once
CDR3 DNA: TGTGCCAGCAGACAGGACCCCTCTGGAAACACCATATATTTT; CDR3 protein: CASRQDPSGNTIYF; J gene: TRBJ1-3; V gene: TRBV6-5; D gene: NA; clone size: few
CDR3 DNA: TGCAGCGTTGATCGGACAGGGAGTAATGAAAAACTGTTTTTT; CDR3 protein: CSVDRTGSNEKLFF; J gene: TRBJ1-4; V gene: TRBV29-1; D gene: TRBD1; clone size: NA
CDR3 DNA: TGTGCCGGCAGCTTCGGAGGCCCGACCCAAGAGACCCAGTACTTC; CDR3 protein: CAGSFGGPTQETQYF; J gene: TRBJ2-5; V gene: TRBV11-3; D gene: NA; clone size: NA
CDR3 DNA: TGTGCCAGCAGCTTACCTCCGGGCAAAGAAAATTCACCCCTCCACTTT; CDR3 protein: CASSLPPGKENSPLHF; J gene: TRBJ1-6; V gene: TRBV7-9; D gene: NA; clone size: few
CDR3 DNA: TGTGCCAGCCTCACAGAGAATGAGCAGTTCTTC; CDR3 protein: CASLTENEQFF; J gene: TRBJ2-1; V gene: TRBV2; D gene: NA; clone size: NA
CDR3 DNA: TGTGCCAGCAGCCAAGGGCCGGGACAGGGTTTCGATACGCAGTATTTT; CDR3 protein: CASSQGPGQGFDTQYF; J gene: TRBJ2-3; V gene: TRBV4-2; D gene: TRBD1; clone size: few
CDR3 DNA: TGTGCCAGCAGGACAGGGGGTGAAAAACTGTTTTTT; CDR3 protein: CASRTGGEKLFF; J gene: TRBJ1-4; V gene: TRBV13; D gene: TRBD1; clone size: many
CDR3 DNA: TGTGCCAGTAGTACCCTCTTTCGACTGAGCGGGGAGACCCAGTACTTC; CDR3 protein: CASSTLFRLSGETQYF; J gene: TRBJ2-5; V gene: TRBV19; D gene: NA; clone size: few
CDR3 DNA: TGCGCCAGCAGGGCCGAACTAGCGGGGGGGCGGAATGAGCAGTTCTTC; CDR3 protein: CASRAELAGGRNEQFF; J gene: TRBJ2-1; V gene: TRBV5-1; D gene: TRBD2; clone size: many
CDR3 DNA: TGTGTCAGCAGTCGGACTAGCAGAGAGGAGTTCTTC; CDR3 protein: CVSSRTSREEFF; J gene: TRBJ2-1; V gene: TRBV7-9; D gene: TRBD2; clone size: NA
CDR3 DNA: TGCAGCGTGGAGGGACAGGGGGCGGAAGAGCAGTTCTTC; CDR3 protein: CSVEGQGAEEQFF; J gene: TRBJ2-1; V gene: TRBV29-1; D gene: TRBD1; clone size: NA
CDR3 DNA: TGCAGTGCTAGGCAGGCGGGGGGGACCGGGGAGCTGTTTTTT; CDR3 protein: CSARQAGGTGELFF; J gene: TRBJ2-2; V gene: TRBV20-1; D gene: TRBD2; clone size: NA
CDR3 DNA: TGCGCCAGCAGCTTGGCCGGAACTAGCGGGGGCGACCAGTACTTC; CDR3 protein: CASSLAGTSGGDQYF; J gene: TRBJ2-5; V gene: TRBV5-1; D gene: TRBD2; clone size: few
CDR3 DNA: TGTGCCAGCAGTTACGCGGCTAGCGGGTCCTACGAGCAGTACTTC; CDR3 protein: CASSYAASGSYEQYF; J gene: TRBJ2-7; V gene: TRBV6-5; D gene: TRBD2; clone size: NA
CDR3 DNA: TGCGCCAGCAGCCAAGATCTGGGTGTCGGGACCCAGTACTTC; CDR3 protein: CASSQDLGVGTQYF; J gene: TRBJ2-5; V gene: TRBV4-1; D gene: NA; clone size: NA
CDR3 DNA: TGTGCCAGCAGCTTCGGGACCTTTAAGAACACTGAAGCTTTCTTT; CDR3 protein: CASSFGTFKNTEAFF; J gene: TRBJ1-1; V gene: TRBV7-9; D gene: NA; clone size: few
CDR3 DNA: TGTGCCAGTCGAGGGAACGGGCAATCATACATTCAGTACTTC; CDR3 protein: CASRGNGQSYIQYF; J gene: TRBJ2-4; V gene: TRBV27; D gene: NA; clone size: few
CDR3 DNA: TGTGCCAGCAGCTTAGATGCCACAGGTCGGGGAAACACCATATATTTT; CDR3 protein: CASSLDATGRGNTIYF; J gene: TRBJ1-3; V gene: TRBV7-2; D gene: NA; clone size: NA
CDR3 DNA: TGTGCCAGCAGCCTCGGACCAATCGGGGGCTACACCTTC; CDR3 protein: CASSLGPIGGYTF; J gene: TRBJ1-2; V gene: TRBV6-5; D gene: NA; clone size: NA
CDR3 DNA: TGTGCCAGCAGCTTAGAAGGGGCGCGAGAGACCCAGTACTTC; CDR3 protein: CASSLEGARETQYF; J gene: TRBJ2-5; V gene: TRBV7-2; D gene: NA; clone size: few
CDR3 DNA: TGCAGTGGATTCGGGGACTATGGCTACACCTTC; CDR3 protein: CSGFGDYGYTF; J gene: TRBJ1-2; V gene: TRBV20-1; D gene: NA; clone size: many